These 15 T cell receptor beta chains originate from one sample sequenced in a study of shared T cell receptors in the human thymus. Profiling relied on immunoSEQ multiplex PCR, and the TCRdb table lists in-frame clones only, not all of them. Of 600,000 to 900,000 clones listed, approximately 85% are singletons. Separately, the same data were catalogued under a study of human thymus T cells.

Sequencing used thymocytes. The origin of the receptors is a girl under three years old with a congenital heart defect.

The chain combines TRBV19 with TRBJ1-2; D uncertain. This CDR3 has 13 amino acids. Trimming left V 4 bases short and J 8 bases short, with 14 bases between. CDR1 is LNHDA, CDR2 SQIVND, per germline (reference sequence). CDR3 loop: CASSTQELRGYTF. The DNA of the CDR3 is TGTGCCAGTAGTACACAAGAATTGCGGGGCTACACCTTC. The full variable domain, in which reference TRBV19 and TRBJ1-2 provide the parts outside the CDR3, is DGGITQSPKYLFRKEGQNVTLSCEQNLNHDAMYWYRQDPGQGLRLIYYSQIVNDFQKGDIAEGYSVSREKKESFPLTVTSAQKNPTAFYLCASSTQELRGYTFGSGTRLTVV.

The CDR3 DNA reads as TGTGCCAGCAGCTCCCCGGCTCTCGACGGGATTAACTATGGCTACACCTTC. This translates into CASSSPALDGINYGYTF. The J gene is TRBJ1-2, the V gene TRBV5-4, with unresolved D. Germline lookup yields CDR1 SGHNT and CDR2 YYREEE (reference sequence). CDR3 length: 17 residues. The germline V and J ends were trimmed by 3 bases and 1 base, with 19 bases remaining between them.

The chain carries TRBV13 and TRBJ2-7; TRBD1 aligns across 10 bases. V shed 7 bases and J 5 bases; nucleotides not matched to a gene: 14. The germline V gene has CDR1 PRHDT and CDR2 FYEKMQ (reference sequence). The CDR3 has 16 residues. The CDR3 reads CASTKTRQGAYDEQYF. CDR3 bases: TGTGCCAGCACCAAAACGAGACAGGGGGCGTATGACGAGCAGTACTTC.

The chain is built from TRBV4-1 and TRBJ1-2, with a weak D call TRBD1 (6 bases). The germline V gene encodes CDR1 MGHRA and CDR2 YSYEKL. The CDR3 covers 13 residues. The ends were cut back, 1 base at V and 3 bases at J, with 6 bases in the middle. In nucleotides, the CDR3 is TGCGCCAGCAGCCAAGGGGGGCACTATGGCTACACCTTC. It translates to CASSQGGHYGYTF.

The chain has TRBV11-2 and TRBJ2-7; TRBD1 agrees at 9 bases. CDR1 is SGHAT and CDR2 is FQNNGV in the germline V gene. The CDR3 sequence is 16 residues long. The V gene end was trimmed by 4 bases and the J gene end by 2 bases; junction bases not matched to a gene: 9. CDR3 sequence reads: CASSSIRDRVTYEQYF. The CDR3 nucleotides read TGTGCCAGCAGCTCAATCCGGGACAGGGTAACCTACGAGCAGTACTTC.

This clone showed up just once. J is TRBJ1-2 and V is TRBV5-1, with D unclear. CDR1 SGHRS and CDR2 YFSETQ come from the germline V gene. V shed 0 bases and J shed 3 bases, with 9 bases lying between them. CDR3 length: 14 residues. The CDR3 spells CASSLGASDYGYTF. The CDR3 DNA is TGCGCCAGCAGCTTGGGGGCCTCCGACTATGGCTACACCTTC.

V is TRBV9 and J is TRBJ2-2; possible D gene TRBD1, 6 bases. The CDR3 totals 15 residues. Germline V lookup: CDR1 SGDLS, CDR2 YYNGEE. V was trimmed by 3 bases and J by 2 bases, leaving 11 bases between them. CDR3 loop: CASSATGHNTGELFF. The CDR3 DNA is TGTGCCAGCAGCGCAACGGGACACAACACCGGGGAGCTGTTTTTT. Full variable domain (remainder filled in from reference TRBV9 and TRBJ2-2): DSGVTQTPKHLITATGQRVTLRCSPRSGDLSVYWYQQSLDQGLQFLIQYYNGEERAKGNILERFSAQQFPDLHSELNLSSLELGDSALYFCASSATGHNTGELFFGEGSRLTVL.

The gene calls are TRBV12-5 and TRBJ2-1, with 9 positions matching TRBD2. This CDR3 region has 16 residues. Germline V gives CDR1 LGHNT, CDR2 FRNRAP. The V gene end was trimmed by 2 bases and the J gene end by 7 bases; junction bases not matched to a gene: 9. This chain's CDR3 is CASGLRGGGAPNEQFF. The CDR3 DNA reads as TGTGCTAGTGGTTTGAGAGGCGGGGGGGCCCCGAATGAGCAGTTCTTC.

The V and J genes are TRBV7-8 and TRBJ2-3; 15 bases line up with TRBD2. Trimming took 3 bases from V and 11 from J; bases not matched to a gene: 12. The germline CDR1 and CDR2 sequences are SGHVS and FQNEAQ. CDR3 size: 17 residues. The CDR3 DNA reads as TGTGCCAGCAGCTTCGGACTAGCGGGGGGGCCTCAGTGGATGCAGTATTTT. It encodes CASSFGLAGGPQWMQYF.

This clone turned up a few times. The chain has TRBV28 and TRBJ1-6; TRBD1 is a possible D gene (5 bases). The CDR3 is 16 amino acids. V lost 5 bases, J lost 7 bases, and 18 bases lay in between. The germline V gene encodes CDR1 MDHEN and CDR2 SYDVKM. CDR3 residues: CASSRTRALINSPLHF. The DNA of the CDR3 is TGTGCCAGCAGTCGGACCAGGGCTTTAATCAATTCACCCCTCCACTTT.

The V gene is TRBV5-5, the J gene TRBJ2-7; D uncertain. With 4 bases removed from V and 0 bases from J, the gap between germline ends came to 8 bases. From germline, CDR1 is SGHKS and CDR2 YYEKEE (reference sequence). The CDR3 extends over 13 amino acids. DNA of the CDR3: TGTGCCAGCAGCGCAGACAACTCCTACGAGCAGTACTTC. As protein: CASSADNSYEQYF.

The CDR3 region is CASSLFGFREVDYGYTF. The DNA for the CDR3 is TGTGCCAGCAGCTTATTTGGGTTTCGGGAAGTCGATTATGGCTACACCTTC. V gene TRBV7-2 combines with J gene TRBJ1-2, with D uncertain. The CDR3 has 17 residues. Germline CDR1 reads SGHTA; CDR2 reads FQGNSA. Trimming stripped 2 bases from V and 5 bases from J, with 21 bases between. Variable domain in full (rest from reference TRBV7-2 and TRBJ1-2): GAGVSQSPSNKVTEKGKDVELRCDPISGHTALYWYRQSLGQGLEFLIYFQGNSAPDKSGLPSDRFSAERTGGSVSTLTIQRTQQEDSAVYLCASSLFGFREVDYGYTFGSGTRLTVV.

The chain carries TRBV7-9 and TRBJ1-5; weak D call: TRBD1 (5 bases). Trimming stripped 1 base from V and 7 bases from J, with 14 bases between. The germline CDR1 and CDR2 sequences are SEHNR and FQNEAQ (reference sequence). The length of the CDR3 is 15 residues. CDR3 sequence reads: CASSLGRGDGQPQHF. The CDR3 DNA reads as TGTGCCAGCAGCTTAGGGCGGGGGGACGGACAGCCCCAGCATTTT.

Only a few counts were recorded for this clone. The gene calls are TRBV19 and TRBJ2-2; TRBD2 agrees at 16 bases. Germline CDR1 and CDR2: LNHDA and SQIVND (reference sequence). J lost 4 bases, V lost 3 bases, and 17 bases had no gene match. The CDR3 contains 22 residues. Here the CDR3 reads CASSMAYRGLAGGLEITGELFF. The CDR3 coding sequence is TGTGCCAGTAGTATGGCCTATAGGGGACTAGCGGGGGGGCTAGAGATCACCGGGGAGCTGTTTTTT.

V usage is TRBV29-1 and J usage is TRBJ1-2, with 7 bases lining up with TRBD1. CDR3 size: 12 residues. Germline V gene sequence: CDR1 SQVTM, CDR2 ANQGSEA. After removal of 6 bases from V and 4 bases from J, the junction contained 5 bases not matched to a gene. This chain's CDR3 is CSVQGGPYGYTF. The CDR3 bases are TGCAGCGTCCAAGGGGGCCCCTATGGCTACACCTTC. Combining the CDR3 with reference TRBV29-1 and TRBJ1-2 gives the whole variable domain SAVISQKPSRDICQRGTSLTIQCQVDSQVTMMFWYRQQPGQSLTLIATANQGSEATYESGFVIDKFPISRPNLTFSTLTVSNMSPEDSSIYLCSVQGGPYGYTFGSGTRLTVV.